The clone carrying this TCR beta chain was counted ten times or more. The antigen remains undetermined. A TCRbeta library incorporating unique molecular identifiers was prepared. TCRdb redid the calling of the PCR reads with MiXCR, one entry per CDR3 protein. Seen here are over 150,000 distinct CDR3 sequences, approximately 7% observed once, and the top ten hold about 6%. Trimming pared 4 bases from V and 3 bases from J, leaving 3 bases between. Germline loops: CDR1 MDHEN, CDR2 SYDVKM. There are 11 residues in the CDR3. This record belongs to a study of T-cell reconstitution after alpha-beta-depleted transplantation in children. Study-wide results and limits: T-cell counts and diversity were attributed mostly to newly produced T cells one year after transplant. Expanded graft clones numbering several hundred reportedly gave rise to alpha-beta T cells about two months after transplant. Some patients showed high day-60 TCRbeta diversity, which derived from surviving recipient T cells and thymic progenitors.

The V call is TRBV28, the J call TRBJ1-1; D unclear. Sequencing was performed on PBMCs, taken before TCRalphabeta/CD19-depleted stem cell transplant. This receptor was identified in a boy younger than 10 with acute lymphoblastic leukemia, due to receive a stem cell transplant. CDR3 region: CASSSYTEAFF. The CDR3 DNA sequence: TGTGCCAGCAGTTCTTACACTGAAGCTTTCTTT.